Detailed here is one T cell receptor beta chain. What it binds is not known. This CDR3 is also generated by other DNA sequences in the sample. The data were taken from a study of shared clonotypes between healthy human individuals. Study in general: Two women and a few men aged 18 to 49 served as donors.

Study-wide results and limits: Generation probabilities of non-shared clonotypes were lower (relative to those shared by all four donors).

V lost 4 bases, J lost 5 bases, and 12 bases lay in between. Germline V gene lookup returns CDR1 SGHDT and CDR2 YYEEEE. This CDR3 is 13 amino acids long. Naive-designated CD8 cells lacked CD45RO, were positively enriched for CCR7, and omitted terminally differentiated effector memory CD45RA+ cells. It was at deep level that the assay was run. Only in-frame clones appear in the TCRdb table, and some are missing; sequencing was by immunoSEQ multiplex PCR. The sample consists of about 2.2 million clones, about 92% of them appearing once. The chain combines TRBV5-6 with TRBJ2-5; tentative D call: TRBD2 (6 bases). Specimen: naive CD8+ T cells from PBMCs. This TCR derives from a man aged 18 to 29 in good health. Some clones in this sample may be carry-over from other donors' samples. The DNA for the CDR3 is TGTGCCAGCAGCCTGGGGGGTCGGGAGACCCAGTACTTC. Encoded protein: CASSLGGRETQYF. Together with reference TRBV5-6 and TRBJ2-5, the CDR3 gives the full variable domain: DAGVTQSPTHLIKTRGQQVTLRCSPKSGHDTVSWYQQALGQGPQFIFQYYEEEERQRGNFPDRFSGHQFPNYSSELNVNALLLGDSALYLCASSLGGRETQYFGPGTRLLVL.